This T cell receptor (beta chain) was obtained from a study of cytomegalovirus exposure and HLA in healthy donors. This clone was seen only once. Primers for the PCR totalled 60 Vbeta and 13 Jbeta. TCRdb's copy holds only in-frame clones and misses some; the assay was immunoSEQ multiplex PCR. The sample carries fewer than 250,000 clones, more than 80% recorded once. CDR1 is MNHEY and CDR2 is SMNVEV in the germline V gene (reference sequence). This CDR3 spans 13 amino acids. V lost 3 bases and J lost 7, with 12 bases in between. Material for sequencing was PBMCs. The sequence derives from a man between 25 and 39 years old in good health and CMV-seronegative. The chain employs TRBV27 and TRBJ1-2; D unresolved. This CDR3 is CASSFQRDSGYTF. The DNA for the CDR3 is TGTGCCAGCAGTTTTCAGAGGGATAGTGGCTACACCTTC.